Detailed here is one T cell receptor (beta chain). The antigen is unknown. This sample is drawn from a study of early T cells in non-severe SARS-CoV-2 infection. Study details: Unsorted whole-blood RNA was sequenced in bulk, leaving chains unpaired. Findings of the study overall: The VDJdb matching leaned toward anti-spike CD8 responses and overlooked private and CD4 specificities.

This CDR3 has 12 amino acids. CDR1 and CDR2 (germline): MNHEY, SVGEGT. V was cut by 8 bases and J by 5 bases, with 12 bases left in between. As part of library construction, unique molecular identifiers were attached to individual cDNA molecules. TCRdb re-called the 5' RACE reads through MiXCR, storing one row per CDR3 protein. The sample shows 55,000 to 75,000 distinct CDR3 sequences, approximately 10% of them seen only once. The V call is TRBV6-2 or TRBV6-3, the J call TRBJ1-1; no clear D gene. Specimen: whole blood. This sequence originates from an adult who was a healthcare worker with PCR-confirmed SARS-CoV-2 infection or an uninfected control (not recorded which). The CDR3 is CASGEGVTEAFF. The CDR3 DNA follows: TGTGCCAGCGGTGAGGGAGTTACTGAAGCTTTCTTT.